This TCR beta chain was recovered during a study of molecular identifiers for immune sequencing clone quantification. Looking at the study overall: Within a replicate experiment, RNA obtained from either about 21,000 or 97,000 naive CD8 cells was divided into five aliquots, and four of those aliquots were then sequenced. Regarding the study as a whole: Clonotypes topping 20 RNA copies carried over 98% of effector molecules but under 1% of naive ones.

With respect to this clonotype: Its antigen is not identified.

Preparation methods for the bulk TCR libraries were those previously described, with listed TCR primers. TCRdb ran MiXCR on the PCR reads and lists one entry per CDR3 protein. The sample carries some 580,000 distinct CDR3 sequences, 25% recorded once. V was clipped by 2 bases and J by 4 bases, with 17 bases between them. The CDR3 covers 16 residues. Germline V lookup: CDR1 SGHTA, CDR2 FQGNSA. The sequenced material came from naive CD8+ T cells from blood, with Jurkat cell RNA spiked in. Sample subset: FACS-sorted CD8+CD4-CCR7+CD45RA+ naive T cells. The V and J genes are TRBV7-2 and TRBJ1-2; D unresolved. This TCR came from a human donor in good health. Some libraries in this study had Jurkat cell RNA spiked in. As DNA, the CDR3 is TGTGCCAGCAGCTTAATTAGGGAGCTTCGAAGCTATGGCTACACCTTC. This translates into CASSLIRELRSYGYTF.